This is a list of T cell receptor beta chains from one sample in a study of cytomegalovirus exposure and HLA in healthy donors. Libraries were prepared by immunoSEQ multiplex PCR; TCRdb keeps only in-frame clonotypes and omits some of them. The table lists 220,000 or so clones, just over 90% of them singletons. The sample taken for sequencing was PBMCs. These receptors were collected from a woman aged 18-30 years in good health and CMV-seronegative. The CDR3 runs from the conserved cysteine through the conserved F or W. A D gene is named only where the DNA matches it firmly. The listing skips clone size in some rows; elsewhere it reads once, few, many or a size class.

v_call	j_call	clone_size	d_call	cdr3_nt	cdr3_aa
TRBV27	TRBJ2-1	once	.	TGTGCCAGCAGCGTGAGTTCAGGCAATGAGCAGTTCTTC	CASSVSSGNEQFF
TRBV6-4	TRBJ1-1	.	.	TGTGCCAGCAGTGTAAATGGGGCCTCAAACACTGAAGCTTTCTTT	CASSVNGASNTEAFF
TRBV27	TRBJ2-7	.	.	TGTGCCAGCAGTCCAATCGGGGTGGGTTACGAGCAGTACTTC	CASSPIGVGYEQYF
TRBV21-1	TRBJ2-1	.	.	TGTGCCAGCAGCGGGAGGGCTAGCGGGATAATGGGCAATGAGCAGTTCTTC	CASSGRASGIMGNEQFF
TRBV27	TRBJ2-2	.	.	TGTGCCAGCAGCCTGCTCCCGGGGGCCGGGGAGCTGTTTTTT	CASSLLPGAGELFF
TRBV5-1	TRBJ2-5	.	TRBD2	TGCGCCAGCAGCTGGGCGGGGGACCCAGAGACCCAGTACTTC	CASSWAGDPETQYF
TRBV19	TRBJ2-7	.	.	TGTGCCAGTAGTAGAGCTGTGCGGCAGGGTCTCGAGCAGTACTTC	CASSRAVRQGLEQYF
TRBV19	TRBJ1-5	.	.	TGTGCCAGTAGTGCAGATAATTATAGCAATCAGCCCCAGCATTTT	CASSADNYSNQPQHF
TRBV28	TRBJ2-7	once	TRBD1	TGTGCCATAGGGTTCCGGGACAGGGTCTACGAGCAGTACTTC	CAIGFRDRVYEQYF
TRBV7-9	TRBJ2-7	.	.	TGTGCCAGCAGCTTAGCCGGCCAGGGGAAGGACGAGCAGTACTTC	CASSLAGQGKDEQYF
TRBV7-9	TRBJ2-1	.	.	TGTGCCAGCAGCTTAATCGACTTACTCTCCTACAATGAGCAGTTCTTC	CASSLIDLLSYNEQFF
TRBV18	TRBJ2-1	.	TRBD2	TGTGCCAGCTCACCCCGACTAGCGGGAGGGCCCGGGGACAATGAGCAGTTCTTC	CASSPRLAGGPGDNEQFF
TRBV30	TRBJ1-2	.	.	TGTGCCTGGAGTGTCGGTTCGAGGGCTAACTATGGCTACACCTTC	CAWSVGSRANYGYTF
TRBV5-4	TRBJ2-7	.	TRBD2	TGTGCCAGCAGCTTGGGGGGGAGGGGATTCGAGCAGTACTTC	CASSLGGRGFEQYF
TRBV25-1	TRBJ2-2	.	.	TGTGCCAGCAGGACTGATAACACCGGGGAGCTGTTTTTT	CASRTDNTGELFF
TRBV11-1	TRBJ2-1	.	TRBD1	TGTGCCAGCAGCTTAGGTCCAGGACAGGGGGCGGACAGCGGGCAGTTCTTC	CASSLGPGQGADSGQFF
TRBV7-2	TRBJ1-2	.	.	TGTGCCAGCACAATGGGGGACGGGACTGACTATGGGGGCTACACCTTC	CASTMGDGTDYGGYTF
TRBV5-1	TRBJ1-1	.	TRBD1	TGCGCCAGCAGCACCACAGGGGGCTGGACTGAAGCTTTCTTT	CASSTTGGWTEAFF
TRBV5-1	TRBJ2-7	.	TRBD2	TGCGCCAGCAGACCGGGACTAGCGGGAGAATCACCCTACGAGCAGTACTTC	CASRPGLAGESPYEQYF
TRBV28	TRBJ2-1	once	.	TGTGCCAGCAGCAAACGCCGGGGAGCGGCCCTATACAATGAGCAGTTCTTC	CASSKRRGAALYNEQFF
TRBV5-1	TRBJ2-3	.	TRBD2	TGCGCCAGCAGCTTGACAGTCCGCGGGAGGGGCACAGATACGCAGTATTTT	CASSLTVRGRGTDTQYF
TRBV19	TRBJ1-1	.	.	TGTGCCAGTAGTAAAGCAGGGAGGTGGGCTGAAGCTTTCTTT	CASSKAGRWAEAFF
TRBV2	TRBJ1-6	.	.	TGTGCCAGCACCCAAGGGGGGGCCGGCAATTCACCCCTCCACTTT	CASTQGGAGNSPLHF
TRBV5-4	TRBJ1-1	.	TRBD1	TGTGCCAGCACTCCGACAGGGAGAGGAACTGAAGCTTTCTTT	CASTPTGRGTEAFF
TRBV11-2	TRBJ2-7	.	.	TGTGCCAGCAGTTTGGAGGGAGGTATAGTTGAGCAGTACTTC	CASSLEGGIVEQYF
TRBV30	TRBJ1-1	.	.	TGTGCCTGGAGTGTACTGGGGACACCAGACGCTGAAGCTTTCTTT	CAWSVLGTPDAEAFF
TRBV27	TRBJ2-2	once	TRBD2	TGTGCCAGCAGTTTCCTTGGGGGGGCGAACACCGGGGAGCTGTTTTTT	CASSFLGGANTGELFF
TRBV30	TRBJ2-7	.	.	TGTGCCTGGAGTCCAGGACCGCCGGGGGAGCAGTACTTC	CAWSPGPPGEQYF
TRBV19	TRBJ1-1	.	.	TGTGCCAGTAGTAGGCAGGGTATGAACACTGAAGCTTTCTTT	CASSRQGMNTEAFF
TRBV30	TRBJ2-1	.	.	TGTGCCTGGAGTGTCTCACTTCAGGGTGGCGAGCAGTTCTTC	CAWSVSLQGGEQFF